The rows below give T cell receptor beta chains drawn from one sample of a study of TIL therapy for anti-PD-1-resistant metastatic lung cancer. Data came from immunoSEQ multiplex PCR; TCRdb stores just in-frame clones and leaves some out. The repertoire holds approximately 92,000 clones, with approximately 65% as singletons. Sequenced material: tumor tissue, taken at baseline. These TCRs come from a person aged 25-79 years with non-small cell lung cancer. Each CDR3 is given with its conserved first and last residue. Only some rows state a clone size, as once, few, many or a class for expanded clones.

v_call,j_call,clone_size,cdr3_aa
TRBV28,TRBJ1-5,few,CASSETGSNQPQHF
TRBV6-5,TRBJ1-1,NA,CASRNPVGAATEAFF
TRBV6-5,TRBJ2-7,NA,CASRTKRGSSYEQYF
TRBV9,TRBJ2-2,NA,CASSVATYTGELFF
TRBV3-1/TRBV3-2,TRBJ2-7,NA,CASSQAAGGSYEQYF
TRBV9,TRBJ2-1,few,CASSVGTGADEQFF
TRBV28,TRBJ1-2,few,CASSPRGANMGGYTF
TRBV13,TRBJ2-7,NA,CASINYSLTSGGYEQYF
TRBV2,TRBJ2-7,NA,CASNSHPDSGVLF
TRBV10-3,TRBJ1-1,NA,CAISGVTQGAVTEAFF
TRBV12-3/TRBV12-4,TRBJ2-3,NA,CASSRTGTDTQYF
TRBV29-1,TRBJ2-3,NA,CSVTWGADTQYF
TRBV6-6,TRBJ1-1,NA,CASTLRQGDTEAFF
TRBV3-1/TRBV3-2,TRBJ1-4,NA,CASSPRTGSLSTFF
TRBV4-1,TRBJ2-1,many,CASSQLTSNNEQFF
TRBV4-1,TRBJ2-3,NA,CASSQRADTQYF
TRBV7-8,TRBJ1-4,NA,CASRQNNEKLFF
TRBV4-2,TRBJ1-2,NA,CASSQGSDVSGPGYTF
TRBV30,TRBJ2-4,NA,CAWSLSGGFQNIQYF
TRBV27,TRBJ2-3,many,CASSLSFAGDGADTQYF
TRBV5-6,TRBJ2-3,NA,CASSQIGDTDTQYF
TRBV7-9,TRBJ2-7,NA,CASSLSNRVYEQYF
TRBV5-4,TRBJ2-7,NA,CASSLAGGHYEQYF
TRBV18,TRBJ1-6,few,CASSPLSREGSPLHF
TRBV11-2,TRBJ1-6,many,CASSWDTRNSPLHF
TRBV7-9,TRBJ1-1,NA,CASSWRPRELNTEAFF
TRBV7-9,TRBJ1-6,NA,CASSPGWGRGSPLHF
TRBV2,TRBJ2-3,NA,CASSPSGGTDTQYF
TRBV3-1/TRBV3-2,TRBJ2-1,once,CASRPGQGNHEQFF
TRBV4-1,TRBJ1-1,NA,CASSQEGGQGRTEAFF
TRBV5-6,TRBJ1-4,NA,CASSRTEVHEKLFF
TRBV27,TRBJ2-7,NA,CASGRAGGGEQYF
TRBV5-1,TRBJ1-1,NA,CASSLGGYEAFF
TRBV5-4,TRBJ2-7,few,CASSLGGGVEQYF
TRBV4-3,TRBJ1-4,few,CASSQQGNEKLFF
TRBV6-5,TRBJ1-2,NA,CASSYSGGADGYTF
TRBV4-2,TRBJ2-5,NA,CASSQAREAGQETQYF
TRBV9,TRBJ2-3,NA,CASSGGDYSDKGQYF